This TCR beta chain derives from a study of vaccination effects on CD4 cells after COVID-19. TCRdb's table, derived via immunoSEQ multiplex PCR, lists solely in-frame clones and lacks some. The sample lists about 27,000 clones; approximately 70% were seen once. In the ViraFEST assay, antigen-specific CD4+ clonotypes were identified by expansion after peptide-pool stimulation. Upon completion of more than 9 days in culture, CD4+ T cells were isolated. Vaccine recipients lacked prior SARS-CoV-2 infection and had negative nucleocapsid antibodies. This CDR3 has 12 residues. V shed 6 bases and J shed 10 bases, with 15 bases lying between them. Germline V gene lookup returns CDR1 SNHLY and CDR2 FYNNEI. This clone was counted between two and nine times. Antigen specificity is unknown. The study's findings and limits: Convalescent patients in the study were few, and early post-infection timepoints were absent.

The sample consisted of CD4+ T cells from PBMCs cultured with HCoV-NL63 spike peptides, taken before COVID-19 vaccination. The chain employs TRBV2 and TRBJ1-1; D is ambiguous. This clonotype originated in a human donor who received a COVID-19 vaccine. The CDR3 loop reads CASSGGPVGAFF. CDR3 DNA sequence: TGTGCCAGCAGCGGCGGACCGGTCGGAGCTTTCTTT.